This record concerns one TCR beta chain sequence. CD8 cells classed as naive were CD45RO-negative and positively selected for CCR7, excluding terminally differentiated effector memory CD45RA+ cells. This entry is derived from a study of shared clonotypes between healthy human individuals. TCRdb's table, derived via immunoSEQ multiplex PCR, lists solely in-frame clones and lacks some. Of about 2 million clones listed, about 95% are singletons. V shed 6 bases, J shed 2 bases, and the junction held 6 bases outside the gene matches. The CDR3 covers 14 residues. Germline V gene lookup returns CDR1 SQVTM and CDR2 ANQGSEA.

The chain joins TRBV29-1 to TRBJ2-7, with TRBD2 identical over 11 bases. The receptor's source is a man between 18 and 29 years old in good health. Sequenced sample: naive CD8+ T cells sorted from blood. CDR3: CSVELAGAPYEQYF. The CDR3 DNA reads as TGCAGCGTGGAACTAGCGGGAGCCCCCTACGAGCAGTACTTC.